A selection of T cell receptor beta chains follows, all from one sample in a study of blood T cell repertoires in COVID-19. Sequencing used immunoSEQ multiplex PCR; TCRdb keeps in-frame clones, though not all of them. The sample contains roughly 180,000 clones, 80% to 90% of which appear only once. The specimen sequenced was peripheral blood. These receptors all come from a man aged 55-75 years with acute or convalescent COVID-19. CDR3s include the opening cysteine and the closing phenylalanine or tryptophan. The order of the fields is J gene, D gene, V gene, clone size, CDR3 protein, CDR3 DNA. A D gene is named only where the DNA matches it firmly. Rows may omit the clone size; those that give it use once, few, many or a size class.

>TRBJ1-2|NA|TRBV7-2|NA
CASSFGQPGWGYTF
TGTGCCAGCAGCTTTGGACAACCTGGCTGGGGCTACACCTTC
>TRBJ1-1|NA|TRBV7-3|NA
CASSLERDAEAFF
TGTGCCAGCAGCTTAGAGAGGGATGCTGAAGCTTTCTTT
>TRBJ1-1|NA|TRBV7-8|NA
CASRLRGRPNTEAFF
TGTGCCAGCAGACTCCGGGGGAGACCGAACACTGAAGCTTTCTTT
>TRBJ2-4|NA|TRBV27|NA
CASSLRGRSGSKNIQYF
TGTGCCAGCAGTTTGCGGGGTCGAAGCGGGTCCAAAAACATTCAGTACTTC
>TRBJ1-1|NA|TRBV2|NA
CATRRDNLNTEAFF
TGTGCCACCAGGAGGGATAACTTGAACACTGAAGCTTTCTTT
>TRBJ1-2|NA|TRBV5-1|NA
CASSLGGGSYGYTF
TGCGCCAGCAGCTTGGGTGGGGGCTCCTATGGCTACACCTTC
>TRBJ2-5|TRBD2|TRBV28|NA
CASTTVAGGPETQYF
TGTGCCAGCACCACCGTGGCGGGAGGGCCAGAGACCCAGTACTTC
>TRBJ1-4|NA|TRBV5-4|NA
CASSLGGSTNEKLFF
TGTGCCAGCAGCTTGGGAGGCTCAACTAATGAAAAACTGTTTTTT
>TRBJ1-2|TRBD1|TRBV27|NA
CASYSMTGTGVRGYTF
TGTGCCAGCTACTCTATGACCGGGACAGGGGTACGTGGCTACACCTTC
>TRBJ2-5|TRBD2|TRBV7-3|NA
CASSRSGTSSETQYF
TGTGCCAGCAGTCGTTCTGGGACTAGTTCGGAGACCCAGTACTTC
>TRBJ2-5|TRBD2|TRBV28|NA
CASSPPGEGEKTQYF
TGTGCCAGCAGTCCCCCGGGGGAGGGTGAAAAGACCCAGTACTTC
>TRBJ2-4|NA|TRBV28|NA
CASSPTMTTKNIQYF
TGTGCCAGCAGCCCAACTATGACTACCAAAAACATTCAGTACTTC
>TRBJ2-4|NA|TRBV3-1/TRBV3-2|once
CASSQLGGFNLQYF
TGTGCCAGCAGCCAGTTGGGGGGTTTCAACCTTCAGTACTTC
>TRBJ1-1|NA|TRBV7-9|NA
CASSSRVTEAFF
TGTGCCAGCAGCTCCAGGGTCACTGAAGCTTTCTTT
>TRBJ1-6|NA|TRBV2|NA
CASSDWQGSPLHF
TGTGCCAGCAGTGACTGGCAGGGGTCGCCCCTCCACTTT
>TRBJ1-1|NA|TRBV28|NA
CASREGKGEAFF
TGTGCCAGCAGGGAGGGGAAAGGTGAAGCTTTCTTT
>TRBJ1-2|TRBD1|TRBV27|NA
CASSRTGVYSYGYTF
TGTGCCAGCAGTCGGACAGGGGTATATTCCTATGGCTACACCTTC
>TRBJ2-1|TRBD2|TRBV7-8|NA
CASSPGLAGGLGDNEQFF
TGTGCCAGCAGCCCGGGACTAGCGGGAGGGCTAGGGGACAATGAGCAGTTCTTC
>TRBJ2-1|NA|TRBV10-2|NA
CASSEPDSPSYNEQFF
TGCGCCAGCAGTGAGCCCGACTCGCCATCTTACAATGAGCAGTTCTTC
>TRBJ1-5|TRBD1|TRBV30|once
CAWGGQYSNQPQHF
TGTGCCTGGGGGGGACAGTATAGCAATCAGCCCCAGCATTTT
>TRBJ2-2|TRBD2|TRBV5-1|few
CASSLGLAGGPGELFF
TGCGCCAGCAGCTTGGGACTAGCGGGAGGTCCCGGGGAGCTGTTTTTT
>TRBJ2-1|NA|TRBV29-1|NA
CSAGHEYNEQFF
TGCAGCGCCGGCCACGAGTACAATGAGCAGTTCTTC
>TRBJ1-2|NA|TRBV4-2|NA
CASSQGFGYGYTF
TGTGCCAGCAGCCAAGGATTCGGGTATGGCTACACCTTC